The text below deals with one TCR beta chain. Ahead of thyroid surgery, no patient had received treatment of any kind. The CDR3 contains 14 residues. The V end was cut by 4 bases, the J end by 3 bases, with 10 bases between. Germline CDR1 and CDR2: SGHTA and FQGTGA. The source of the sample is a study of metastatic and nonmetastatic thyroid tumors. Across the study: Repertoires of blood and of tissue (tumor or nodule) from malignant and benign thyroid patients were compared.

Per the original methods: The distant-metastasis classifier for papillary thyroid cancer was built from CDR3 differences across clinicopathological groups. MiXCR reprocessed the PCR reads for TCRdb. The V and J calls were not made by the authors but by TCRdb's processing. The table has around 22,000 clones, approximately 19% seen once. The sample taken for sequencing was blood. The sequence derives from a male donor with papillary thyroid cancer or a benign thyroid nodule (not recorded which). Some clones in this sample may be carry-over from other donors' samples. The chain links TRBV7-3 to TRBJ2-1; D is possibly TRBD1 (5 bases). The CDR3: CASSSSTVYNEQFF. CDR3 coding DNA: TGTGCCAGCAGCTCCTCGACAGTCTACAATGAGCAGTTCTTC.